Following are 14 T cell receptor beta chains from one sample sequenced in a study of CDR3 diversity in severe acne. MiXCR, applied by TCRdb to the PCR reads, yields one record per CDR3 protein. The profile covers under 95,000 distinct CDR3 sequences, with around half appearing a single time and roughly a tenth taken by the ten largest. Sequenced input: blood. Receptors originate from a male donor in good health, serving as a control.

CDR3 amino acids: CATSGGGSGELFF. DNA of the CDR3: TGTGCCACCAGTGGCGGGGGCTCCGGGGAGCTGTTTTTT. The chain couples TRBV24-1 to TRBJ2-2; tentative D call: TRBD2 (7 bases). V lost 5 bases and J lost 6, with 9 bases in between. The CDR3 is 13 amino acids. The germline V gene encodes CDR1 KGHDR and CDR2 SFDVKD.

The rearrangement joins TRBV11-2 to TRBJ2-1, with D perhaps matching TRBD1 (7 bases). The V and J ends lost 4 bases and 6 bases respectively, with 13 bases between them. The CDR3 runs to 14 residues. Germline lookup yields CDR1 SGHAT and CDR2 FQNNGV. This chain's CDR3 is CASSWVQGGNEQFF. DNA for the CDR3: TGTGCCAGCAGCTGGGTCCAGGGGGGCAATGAGCAGTTCTTC.

This clonotype was picked up many times. The chain links TRBV12-3 or TRBV12-4 to TRBJ2-3; no firm D call. There are 12 residues in the CDR3. V was cut by 1 base and J by 2 bases, with 1 base left in between. The CDR3 spells CASSLDTDTQYF. Written as DNA, the CDR3 is TGTGCCAGCAGTTTAGACACAGATACGCAGTATTTT.

This clonotype was counted once. This chain links TRBV11-1 with TRBJ2-7; the match to TRBD2 covers 14 bases. This CDR3 has 16 amino acids. V dropped 5 bases and J dropped 5; count of bases not matched to a gene: 8. Germline assignment: CDR1 SGHAT and CDR2 FQDESV (reference sequence). CDR3 nucleotides: TGTGCCAGCAGCCCGGGGACTAGCGGGAGAGTCAACGAGCAGTACTTC. It specifies CASSPGTSGRVNEQYF.

This clonotype is judged medium-sized. The CDR3 sequence: CASAAGQGSPQHF. CDR3 sequence (DNA): TGTGCCAGTGCTGCGGGACAGGGGAGCCCCCAGCATTTT. The chain combines TRBV19 with TRBJ1-5; 10 bases are shared with TRBD1. CDR3 length: 13 residues. V lost 8 bases and J lost 10; bases outside the gene matches: 8. The germline gives CDR1 LNHDA, CDR2 SQIVND (reference sequence).

This clonotype was counted a single time. The J gene is TRBJ2-7, the V gene TRBV7-9; the D is unclear. Per the germline V gene, CDR1 is SEHNR and CDR2 is FQNEAQ (reference sequence). V dropped 6 bases and J dropped 2 bases, with 11 bases sitting between them. The CDR3 has 13 residues. CDR3 nucleotide sequence: TGTGCCAGCAGTTCCTCCGGGCCCTACGAGCAGTACTTC. Translation gives CASSSSGPYEQYF.

The chain employs TRBV25-1 and TRBJ1-2, with D unresolved. V dropped 5 bases and J dropped 2 bases, with 6 bases sitting between them. The CDR3 extends over 12 amino acids. Germline loops: CDR1 MGHDK, CDR2 SYGVNS. The CDR3 sequence: CASSWQNYGYTF. CDR3 nucleotides: TGTGCCAGCAGTTGGCAGAACTATGGCTACACCTTC.

About this clonotype itself: This may be a read error: a much more frequent sequence differs by one nucleotide. The chain links TRBV6-1 to TRBJ1-1; D is unresolved. This CDR3 is built from 12 residues. Looked up from germline, CDR1 is MNHNS and CDR2 is SASEGT. The CDR3 region has the DNA TGTGCCAGCGGTGAAGCGTTACGGGAGACTTTCTTT. As protein: CASGEALRETFF.

This clonotype was seen only once. In this CDR3 the conserved last residue, phenylalanine or tryptophan, is missing, so a read error is likely. The genes are TRBV6-5 and TRBJ1-6; 9 bases map to TRBD1. The CDR3 consists of 13 residues. Germline V CDR1 and CDR2: MNHEY, SVGAGI. Losses at the gene ends were 5 bases for V and 9 bases for J; bases not matched to a gene: 2. In DNA form, the CDR3 reads TGTGCCAGCAGTCGACAGGGGGGTTCACCCCTCCACTGT. Amino acids: CASSRQGGSPLHC.

In its sample, this clonotype was seen once. The DNA for the CDR3 is TGTGCCACCAGCGGGTCCCCCTCCCACTATGGCTACACCTTC. Translated: CATSGSPSHYGYTF. The chain combines TRBV24-1 with TRBJ1-2; D ambiguous. V was shortened by 7 bases and J by 3 bases, with 14 bases between the two germline ends. The CDR3 length is 14 residues. Germline assignment: CDR1 KGHDR and CDR2 SFDVKD.

The rearrangement links TRBV25-1 to TRBJ1-5; D might be TRBD1 (6 bases). The length of the CDR3 is 15 residues. Trimming took 6 bases from V and 6 from J, leaving 18 bases between them. Germline loops: CDR1 MGHDK, CDR2 SYGVNS. This CDR3 reads CASSPGGQPPQPQHF. CDR3 nucleotides: TGTGCCAGCAGCCCCGGGGGGCAGCCTCCTCAGCCCCAGCATTTT. Supplemented by reference TRBV25-1 and TRBJ1-5, the full variable domain reads EADIYQTPRYLVIGTGKKITLECSQTMGHDKMYWYQQDPGMELHLIHYSYGVNSTEKGDLSSESTVSRIRTEHFPLTLESARPSHTSQYLCASSPGGQPPQPQHFGDGTRLSIL.

The rearrangement uses TRBV7-9 and TRBJ2-7; D might be TRBD1 (6 bases). Germline values: CDR1 SEHNR, CDR2 FQNEAQ (reference sequence). The CDR3 consists of 15 residues. V dropped 5 bases and J dropped 0 bases, with 14 bases sitting between them. CDR3 coding DNA: TGTGCCAGCAGCATCCGGCAGGGGAGCTCCTACGAGCAGTACTTC. It is translated as CASSIRQGSSYEQYF.

This clonotype was detected ten times or more. The V gene is TRBV19, the J gene TRBJ1-2; no firm D call. V was pared by 8 bases and J by 4 bases, with 17 bases between. CDR1 is LNHDA and CDR2 is SQIVND in the germline V gene (reference sequence). This CDR3 region has 14 residues. In DNA form, the CDR3 reads TGTGCCAGTCGGAGGTCTCTGGGAATCTATGGCTACACCTTC. Translation: CASRRSLGIYGYTF.

This chain uses TRBV9 with TRBJ1-3, with unresolved D. This CDR3 spans 16 amino acids. Trimming cost V 0 bases and J 8 bases, with 18 bases left between them. The germline gives CDR1 SGDLS, CDR2 YYNGEE. This CDR3 reads CASSVDPGLRGYTIYF. The CDR3 bases are TGTGCCAGCAGCGTAGACCCGGGTTTGAGAGGCTACACCATATATTTT.